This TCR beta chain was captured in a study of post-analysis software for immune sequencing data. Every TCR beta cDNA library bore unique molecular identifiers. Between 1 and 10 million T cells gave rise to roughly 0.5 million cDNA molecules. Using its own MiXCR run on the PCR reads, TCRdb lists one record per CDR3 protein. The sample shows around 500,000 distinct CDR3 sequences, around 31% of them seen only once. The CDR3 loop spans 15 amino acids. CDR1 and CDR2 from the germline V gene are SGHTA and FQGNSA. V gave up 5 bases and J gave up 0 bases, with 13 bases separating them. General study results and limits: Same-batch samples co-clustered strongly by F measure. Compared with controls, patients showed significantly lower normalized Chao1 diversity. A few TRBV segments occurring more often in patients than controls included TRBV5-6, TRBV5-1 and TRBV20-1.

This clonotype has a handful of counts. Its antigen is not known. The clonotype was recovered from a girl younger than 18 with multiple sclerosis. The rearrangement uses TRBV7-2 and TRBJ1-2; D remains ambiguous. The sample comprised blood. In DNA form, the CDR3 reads TGTGCCAGCAGCGCACGGGCGGGTCCTAACTATGGCTACACCTTC. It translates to CASSARAGPNYGYTF.